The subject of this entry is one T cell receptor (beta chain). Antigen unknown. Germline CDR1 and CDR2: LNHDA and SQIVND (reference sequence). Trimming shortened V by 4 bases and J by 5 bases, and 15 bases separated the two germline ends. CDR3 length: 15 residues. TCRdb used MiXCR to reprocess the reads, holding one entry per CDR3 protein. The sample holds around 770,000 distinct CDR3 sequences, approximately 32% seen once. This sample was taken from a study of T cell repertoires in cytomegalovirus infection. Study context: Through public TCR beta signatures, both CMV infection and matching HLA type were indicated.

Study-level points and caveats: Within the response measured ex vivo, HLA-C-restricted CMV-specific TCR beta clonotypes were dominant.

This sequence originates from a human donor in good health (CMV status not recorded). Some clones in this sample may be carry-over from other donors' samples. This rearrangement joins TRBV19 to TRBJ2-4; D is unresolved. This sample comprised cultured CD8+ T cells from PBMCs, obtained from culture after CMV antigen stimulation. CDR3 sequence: CASSTSLGTENIQYF. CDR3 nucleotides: TGTGCCAGTAGTACCTCGTTGGGCACCGAAAACATTCAGTACTTC.